The sequence of this TCR beta chain was determined in a study of T cell responses to AZD1222 COVID-19 vaccine. Notes on the study in general: Vaccine-related CD4 TCRs covered spike, predominating at 160-218 and 743-854. There were mostly white British donors and more females than males, and clonal diversity was possibly underestimated. Researchers took repertoire samples only after the peak T cell response had come.

V was trimmed by 7 bases and J by 8 bases, leaving 14 bases between them. The CDR3 loop spans 12 amino acids. The V gene's germline CDR1 is MDHEN and CDR2 SYDVKM. As to this clone: Antigen unknown.

The method was immunoSEQ multiplex PCR; TCRdb's version includes in-frame clones alone and lacks a portion of them. The sample includes around 88,000 clones, about 86% seen only once; the top ten take around a tenth. The specimen comprised peripheral blood, sampled on day 0 of MenACWY control vaccination. This chain uses TRBV28 with TRBJ1-2; D possibly corresponds to TRBD1 (5 bases). The TCR comes from an adult in good health. The CDR3 loop reads CASTKGPRGYTF. The CDR3, as DNA: TGTGCCAGCACCAAGGGGCCCCGCGGCTACACCTTC.